These 5 T cell receptor beta chains came from one sample sequenced in a study of shared clonotypes between healthy human individuals. Libraries were prepared by immunoSEQ multiplex PCR; TCRdb keeps only in-frame clonotypes and omits some of them. The sample consists of 800,000 or so clones, about 96% of them appearing once. CD45RO-negative CD8 cells positively selected for CCR7 made up the naive population, which excluded terminally differentiated effector memory CD45RA+ cells. Input material: naive CD8+ T cells sorted from blood. All receptors derive from a man between 25 and 39 years old in good health.

The chain carries TRBV15 and TRBJ1-2; TRBD1 might be the D (6 bases). The V and J ends lost 3 bases and 0 bases respectively, with 8 bases between them. The germline gives CDR1 LNHNV, CDR2 YYDKDF (reference sequence). The CDR3 covers 14 residues. The CDR3 loop is CATSRDRANYGYTF. DNA for the CDR3: TGTGCCACCAGCAGGGACAGAGCTAACTATGGCTACACCTTC.

The V and J genes are TRBV7-2 and TRBJ2-7; TRBD1 aligns across 8 bases. This CDR3 is 15 amino acids long. V shed 2 bases and J 3 bases; nucleotides not matched to a gene: 6. The germline V gene encodes CDR1 SGHTA and CDR2 FQGNSA. DNA of the CDR3: TGTGCCAGCAGCTTATCGCCGGGGACAGGCTACGAGCAGTACTTC. The encoded protein is CASSLSPGTGYEQYF.

This clone came up many times. This CDR3 is also generated by other DNA sequences in the sample. The chain joins TRBV6-1 to TRBJ2-7, with 10 bases that match TRBD2. The V gene end was trimmed by 0 bases and the J gene end by 2 bases; junction bases not matched to a gene: 1. Germline CDR1 is MNHNS and CDR2 is SASEGT. The CDR3 runs 15 residues. CDR3 amino acids: CASSEALAGAYEQYF. CDR3 bases: TGTGCCAGCAGTGAAGCGCTAGCGGGAGCCTACGAGCAGTACTTC.

This clone showed up just once. The V and J genes are TRBV7-4 and TRBJ2-7, with D unclear. This CDR3 has 13 amino acids. Germline V gene lookup returns CDR1 SGHVT and CDR2 SQSDAQ. The V end lost 5 bases, the J end lost 3 bases, and 11 bases lay between the germline ends. The CDR3 nucleotides read TGTGCCAGCAGCCCACGAGGTGGCTACGAGCAGTACTTC. Amino acid sequence: CASSPRGGYEQYF.

Regarding this clone: One end of the junction does not line up with germline, which may come from a read error. The chain links TRBV28 to TRBJ2-7; no clear D gene. The CDR3 loop spans 11 amino acids. CDR1 MDHEN and CDR2 SYDVKM come from the germline V gene. The CDR3 spells CASGFSYEQYF. For the CDR3, the DNA is TGTGCCAGCGGTTTCTCCTACGAGCAGTACTTC.